This T cell receptor beta chain was obtained from a study of T cells in Graves' hyperthyroidism and ophthalmopathy. The study, taken as a whole, reports: Most expanded thyroid clonotypes above 0.001 recurred in blood. With a median lead of approximately 6.4 months before onset, the model predicted ophthalmopathy.

This CDR3 has 13 amino acids. Trimming pared 3 bases from V and 3 bases from J, leaving 5 bases between. In germline, CDR1 is MNHNS, CDR2 SASEGT. There are many counts of this clonotype. Its antigen is unknown. With a duration under 2 months, the hyperthyroidism was newly diagnosed in patients aged 18 to 65. TCR beta CDR3 sequences were amplified from RNA transcripts. A set of HTBI primers served as the primers for a first-round RT-PCR of the TCR CDR3. Each CDR3 protein gets one entry after TCRdb re-called the multiplex PCR reads with MiXCR. Of 550,000 to 850,000 distinct CDR3 sequences in the sample, 18% were seen once.

Material for sequencing was blood. The J gene is TRBJ2-2, the V gene TRBV6-1; no firm D call. This clonotype was sampled from a woman aged 45 to 65 with Graves' hyperthyroidism that later progressed to Graves' ophthalmopathy. The CDR3 nucleotides are TGTGCCAGCAGTGACCCTTACACCGGGGAGCTGTTTTTT. It codes for CASSDPYTGELFF.